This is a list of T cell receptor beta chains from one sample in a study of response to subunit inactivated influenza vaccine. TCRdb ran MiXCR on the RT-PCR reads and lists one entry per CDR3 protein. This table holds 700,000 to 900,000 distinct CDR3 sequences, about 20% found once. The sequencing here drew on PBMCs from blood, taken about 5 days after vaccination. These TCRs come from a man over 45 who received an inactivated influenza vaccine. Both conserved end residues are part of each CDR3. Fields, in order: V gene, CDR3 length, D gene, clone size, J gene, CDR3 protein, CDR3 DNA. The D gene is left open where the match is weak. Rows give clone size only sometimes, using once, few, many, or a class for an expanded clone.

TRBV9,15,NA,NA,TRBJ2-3,CASSVVAQITDTQYF,TGTGCCAGCAGCGTAGTTGCGCAGATCACAGATACGCAGTATTTT
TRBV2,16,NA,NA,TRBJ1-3,CASSEGTGNSGNTIYF,TGTGCCAGCAGTGAAGGGACGGGAAACTCTGGAAACACCATATATTTT
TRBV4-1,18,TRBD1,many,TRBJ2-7,CASSQIQPPGQGTYEQYF,TGCGCCAGCAGCCAAATCCAACCCCCGGGACAGGGTACCTACGAGCAGTACTTC
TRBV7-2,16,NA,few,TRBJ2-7,CASSLAGPQAIYEQYF,TGTGCCAGCAGCTTAGCGGGCCCACAGGCGATATACGAGCAGTACTTC
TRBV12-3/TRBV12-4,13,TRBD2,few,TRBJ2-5,CASSREGPEAQYF,TGTGCCAGCAGTAGGGAGGGGCCGGAGGCCCAGTACTTC
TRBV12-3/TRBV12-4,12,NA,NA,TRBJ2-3,CASSQLQKAQYF,TGTGCCAGCAGTCAGTTACAGAAGGCGCAGTATTTT
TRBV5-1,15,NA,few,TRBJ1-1,CASSLGWGGTTEAFF,TGCGCCAGCAGCTTGGGTTGGGGAGGGACCACTGAAGCTTTCTTT
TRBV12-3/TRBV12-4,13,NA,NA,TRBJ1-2,CASTPGTYYGYTF,TGTGCCAGCACCCCCGGGACTTACTATGGCTACACCTTC
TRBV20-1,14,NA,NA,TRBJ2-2,CSAPRGRGSGELFF,TGCAGTGCTCCCCGAGGAAGGGGGTCCGGGGAGCTGTTTTTT
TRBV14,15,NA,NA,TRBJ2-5,CASSPGDAGLETQYF,TGTGCCAGCAGCCCGGGGGATGCTGGTCTGGAGACCCAGTACTTC
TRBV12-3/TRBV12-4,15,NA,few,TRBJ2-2,CASSPAGGVTGELFF,TGTGCCAGCAGCCCGGCCGGGGGAGTGACCGGGGAGCTGTTTTTT
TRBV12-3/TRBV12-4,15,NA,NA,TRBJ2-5,CASSQARAGGETQYF,TGTGCCAGCAGCCAAGCCCGGGCAGGTGGAGAGACCCAGTACTTC
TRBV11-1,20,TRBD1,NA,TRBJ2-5,CASSQPLGTGAIRTRETQYF,TGTGCCAGCAGTCAACCACTCGGGACAGGGGCGATCCGAACCCGCGAGACCCAGTACTTC
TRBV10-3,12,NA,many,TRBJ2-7,CAISEMADEQYF,TGTGCCATCAGTGAGATGGCAGACGAGCAGTACTTC
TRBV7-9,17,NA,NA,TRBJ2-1,CASSSSSGGGPYNEQFF,TGTGCCAGCAGCTCGTCTTCGGGCGGGGGCCCCTACAATGAGCAGTTCTTC
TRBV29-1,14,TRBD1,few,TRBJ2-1,CSVAGQGSFGLQFF,TGCAGCGTTGCGGGACAGGGGTCCTTCGGTTTGCAGTTCTTC
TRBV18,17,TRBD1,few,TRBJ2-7,CASSPGTDRDSSYEQYF,TGTGCCAGCTCACCTGGAACCGACAGGGACAGCTCCTACGAGCAGTACTTC
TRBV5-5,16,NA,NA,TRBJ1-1,CASSLAGAGVNTEAFF,TGTGCCAGCAGCTTGGCAGGGGCGGGGGTGAACACTGAAGCTTTCTTT
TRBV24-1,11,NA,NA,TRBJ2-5,CATARGETQYF,TGTGCCACCGCCCGAGGTGAGACCCAGTACTTC
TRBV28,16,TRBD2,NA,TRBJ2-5,CASSFSGGLTQETQYF,TGTGCCAGCAGTTTCTCGGGGGGGCTCACCCAAGAGACCCAGTACTTC
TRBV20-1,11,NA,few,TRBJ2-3,CSPKRTDTQYF,TGCAGTCCTAAGCGCACAGATACGCAGTATTTT
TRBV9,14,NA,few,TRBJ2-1,CASSPRETSNEQFF,TGTGCCAGCAGCCCTAGGGAGACCTCCAATGAGCAGTTCTTC
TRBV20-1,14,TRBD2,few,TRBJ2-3,CSASGLAGVDTQYF,TGCAGTGCTTCGGGACTAGCGGGAGTGGATACGCAGTATTTT
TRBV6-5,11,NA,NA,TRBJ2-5,CASSYGVTQYF,TGTGCCAGCAGTTACGGTGTAACCCAGTACTTC
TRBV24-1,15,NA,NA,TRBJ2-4,CATSDTNQAKNIQYF,TGTGCCACCAGTGATACTAATCAAGCCAAAAACATTCAGTACTTC
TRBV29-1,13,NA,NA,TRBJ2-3,CSALTSIWDTQYF,TGCAGCGCCCTGACCAGCATTTGGGATACGCAGTATTTT
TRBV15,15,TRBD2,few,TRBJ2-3,CATSSGTSGADTQYF,TGTGCCACCAGCAGCGGGACTAGCGGGGCAGATACGCAGTATTTT
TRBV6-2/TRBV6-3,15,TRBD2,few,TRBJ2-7,CASSYTLGLASEQYF,TGTGCCAGCAGTTACACCCTGGGACTAGCAAGCGAGCAGTACTTC
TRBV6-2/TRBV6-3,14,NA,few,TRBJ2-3,CASSFTTLTDTQYF,TGTGCCAGCAGTTTCACTACCCTGACAGATACGCAGTATTTT
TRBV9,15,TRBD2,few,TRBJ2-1,CASSPSGTSNNQQFF,TGTGCCAGCAGCCCCTCAGGGACTAGCAATAATCAGCAGTTCTTC
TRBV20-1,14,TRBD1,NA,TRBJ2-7,CSARDLDRGDEQYF,TGCAGTGCTAGAGATTTGGACAGGGGAGACGAGCAGTACTTC
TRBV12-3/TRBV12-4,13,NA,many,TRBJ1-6,CASSPGWTSPLHF,TGTGCCAGCAGTCCAGGATGGACTTCACCCCTCCACTTT
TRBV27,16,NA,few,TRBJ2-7,CASSLSPLEGGYEQYF,TGTGCCAGCAGTTTATCGCCCTTGGAGGGGGGCTACGAGCAGTACTTC
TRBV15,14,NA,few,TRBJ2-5,CATSRPNRQETQYF,TGTGCCACCAGCAGACCTAACAGACAAGAGACCCAGTACTTC
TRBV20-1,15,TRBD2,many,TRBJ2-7,CSAKPTSGIFYEQYF,TGCAGTGCCAAACCGACTAGCGGGATTTTCTACGAGCAGTACTTC
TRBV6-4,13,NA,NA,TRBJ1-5,CASSEESNQPQHF,TGTGCCAGCAGTGAGGAGAGCAATCAGCCCCAGCATTTT
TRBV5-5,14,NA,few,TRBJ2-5,CASSSAGGQETQYF,TGTGCCAGCAGCTCGGCCGGTGGGCAGGAGACCCAGTACTTC
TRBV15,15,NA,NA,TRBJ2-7,CATSREGGLVYEQYF,TGTGCCACCAGCAGAGAAGGGGGATTGGTCTACGAGCAGTACTTC
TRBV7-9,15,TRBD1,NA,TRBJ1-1,CASSESSGGNTEAFF,TGTGCCAGCAGCGAAAGCTCAGGGGGAAACACTGAAGCTTTCTTT
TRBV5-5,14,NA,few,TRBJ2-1,CASSLAQVYNEQFF,TGTGCCAGCAGCTTGGCACAGGTCTACAATGAGCAGTTCTTC